This entry lists 25 T cell receptor beta chains sequenced from one sample in a study of breast tumors, draining lymph nodes, adjacent tissues. From the multiplex PCR reads, TCRdb called clonotypes with MiXCR, one entry per CDR3 protein. The sample lists 100,000 or so distinct CDR3 sequences, around 20% occurring once. The lymph nodes were axillary draining lymph nodes from breast cancer patients. Sample: axillary lymph node tissue. These receptors were obtained from a female donor with breast cancer. Some clones in this sample may be carry-over from other donors' samples.

In this sample, this clonotype turned up many times. The V and J genes are TRBV19 and TRBJ2-7; D not certain. Germline V lookup: CDR1 LNHDA, CDR2 SQIVND (reference sequence). V gave up 8 bases and J gave up 0 bases, with 11 bases separating them. The CDR3 length is 13 residues. Here the CDR3 DNA reads TGTGCCAGTGGTGGTCCCAGCTCCTACGAGCAGTACTTC. Translating gives CASGGPSSYEQYF.

This chain links TRBV5-6 with TRBJ2-3; D gene unclear. Trimming removed 1 base from V and 5 bases from J, with 11 bases in between. Per the germline V gene, CDR1 is SGHDT and CDR2 is YYEEEE. CDR3 length: 14 residues. As DNA, the CDR3 is TGTGCCAGCAGCTTGTGGTATTTAGGAGATACGCAGTATTTT. Protein sequence: CASSLWYLGDTQYF.

This clonotype was detected many times. The gene calls are TRBV6-5 and TRBJ2-7, with 10 bases that match TRBD1. Germline V gene lookup returns CDR1 MNHEY and CDR2 SVGAGI. V shed 6 bases, J shed 4 bases, and the junction held 3 bases outside the gene matches. This CDR3 has 13 residues. The CDR3 reads CASRDRGRYEQYF. CDR3 nucleotide sequence: TGTGCCAGCAGGGACAGGGGGAGGTACGAGCAGTACTTC.

This clonotype was recorded at least ten times. V gene TRBV28 combines with J gene TRBJ2-7; 7 nucleotides agree with TRBD1. The trim removed 5 bases at V and 4 bases at J, leaving 11 bases unmatched. Germline assignment: CDR1 MDHEN and CDR2 SYDVKM. The CDR3 runs 15 residues. CDR3 in DNA: TGTGCCAGCAGTCGACTCGAGACAGGGTGGTACGAGCAGTACTTC. It encodes CASSRLETGWYEQYF.

This clonotype was recorded many times. The chain combines TRBV4-2 with TRBJ2-5; 8 nucleotides match TRBD2. Germline CDR1 LGHNA, CDR2 YNFKEQ. V lost 0 bases and J lost 1; bases outside the gene matches: 7. CDR3 length equals 17 residues. The CDR3 DNA follows: TGTGCCAGCAGCCAAGATTTGCCCGGGAGGGGCCAAGAGACCCAGTACTTC. Translation gives CASSQDLPGRGQETQYF.

As for this clonotype: A read error may account for a junction end that differs from germline. The rearrangement joins TRBV10-2 to TRBJ2-3, with 9 positions matching TRBD2. This CDR3 has 16 residues. Germline V gene sequence: CDR1 WSHSY, CDR2 SAAADI. The CDR3 nucleotides are TGCGCCAGCAGTGTGTATCGCGGGAGGGTTGCGGATACGCAGTGTTTT. This encodes CASSVYRGRVADTQCF.

This clonotype was seen many times. The chain joins TRBV5-1 to TRBJ2-7, with unresolved D. Germline loops: CDR1 SGHRS, CDR2 YFSETQ. The CDR3 is 12 amino acids. V was trimmed by 1 base and J by 4 bases, leaving 6 bases between them. This chain's CDR3 is CASSLFGYEQYF. In nucleotides, the CDR3 is TGCGCCAGCAGCTTGTTCGGATACGAGCAGTACTTC.

The J gene is TRBJ2-3, the V gene TRBV6-1; 9 nucleotides line up with TRBD1. CDR3 length equals 18 residues. Germline CDR1 reads MNHNS; CDR2 reads SASEGT. After removal of 10 bases from V and 3 bases from J, the junction contained 20 bases not matched to a gene. The chain's CDR3 is CATLSPYRGTGLTDTQYF. Written as DNA, the CDR3 is TGTGCCACCCTATCCCCCTATCGGGGGACAGGGCTGACAGATACGCAGTATTTT.

This clonotype was seen many times. The CDR3 DNA reads TGTGCCAGCAGTTCGGACAGGGGTCGACATCAGCCCCAGCATTTT. Amino acids: CASSSDRGRHQPQHF. The chain employs TRBV2 and TRBJ1-5, with 9 bases fitting TRBD1. The trim removed 5 bases at V and 5 bases at J, leaving 7 bases unmatched. The germline CDR1 and CDR2 sequences are SNHLY and FYNNEI. There are 15 residues in the CDR3.

On this clonotype itself: One end of the junction fails to match germline, which may point to a read error. J is TRBJ1-5 and V is TRBV5-1; D is unresolved. From germline, CDR1 is SGHRS and CDR2 YFSETQ. CDR3 length: 13 residues. The CDR3 spells CAGSLGSNQPQHF. CDR3 sequence (DNA): TGCGCCGGCAGCTTGGGGAGCAATCAGCCCCAGCATTTT.

This clonotype was found many times. The chain uses TRBV10-3 and TRBJ2-2; D is unclear. This CDR3 has 11 amino acids. Germline CDR1 is ENHRY and CDR2 is SYGVKD. V was clipped by 10 bases and J by 7 bases, with 10 bases between them. This CDR3 reads CATREYGELFF. DNA for the CDR3: TGTGCCACCCGAGAGTACGGGGAGCTGTTTTTT.

This clonotype was picked up many times. The chain is built from TRBV20-1 and TRBJ2-7; 16 bases fit TRBD2. The CDR3 is 17 amino acids. In germline, CDR1 is DFQATT, CDR2 SNEGSKA (reference sequence). The junction had 12 bases not matched to a gene; V was cut back by 5 bases and J by 5 bases. CDR3 coding DNA: TGCAGTGCTTACCACGCGCCGGGACTAGCGGGAGGGGACGAGCAGTACTTC. It encodes CSAYHAPGLAGGDEQYF.

A remark on this clonotype: A read error is possible here, since a much larger clone lies one base away. V usage is TRBV5-5 and J usage is TRBJ2-3; unclear D gene. Germline loops: CDR1 SGHKS, CDR2 YYEKEE (reference sequence). The CDR3 runs 13 residues. V was pared by 2 bases and J by 3 bases, with 7 bases between. The CDR3 spells CASSLPTTDTQYF. Here the CDR3 DNA reads TGTGCCAGCAGCTTACCCACAACAGATACGCAGTATTTT. Variable domain in full (rest from reference TRBV5-5 and TRBJ2-3): DAGVTQSPTHLIKTRGQQVTLRCSPISGHKSVSWYQQVLGQGPQFIFQYYEKEERGRGNFPDRFSARQFPNYSSELNVNALLLGDSALYLCASSLPTTDTQYFGPGTRLTVL.

This sequence joins TRBV12-3 or TRBV12-4 and TRBJ1-3; D not resolved. Trimming shortened V by 3 bases and J by 0 bases, and 9 bases separated the two germline ends. The CDR3 is 15 residues long. The CDR3 coding sequence is TGTGCCAGCAGTTTCGGCAGGATCTCTGGAAACACCATATATTTT. It codes for CASSFGRISGNTIYF.

This clonotype has at least ten counts. The chain combines TRBV5-1 with TRBJ1-3, with D tentatively TRBD1 (5 bases). CDR3 length: 15 amino acids. Germline CDR1 reads SGHRS; CDR2 reads YFSETQ. V was clipped by 4 bases and J by 2 bases, with 13 bases between them. The CDR3 loop is CASSGGTRPGNTIYF. Written as DNA, the CDR3 is TGCGCCAGCAGCGGAGGGACCAGACCTGGAAACACCATATATTTT.

This clonotype has ten or more counts. This chain joins TRBV13 and TRBJ2-2; TRBD1 aligns across 7 bases. Germline trimming cut 5 bases from V and 1 base from J; bases unmatched to any gene: 10. CDR1 is PRHDT and CDR2 is FYEKMQ in the germline V gene (reference sequence). The CDR3 runs 17 residues. Written as DNA, the CDR3 is TGTGCCAGCAGCCCGACGGACAGGATGGTGAACACCGGGGAGCTGTTTTTT. This encodes CASSPTDRMVNTGELFF.

This clonotype occurred many times. The CDR3 spells CASSVGSGGFYEQYF. The CDR3 bases are TGTGCCAGCAGCGTAGGTAGCGGGGGGTTTTACGAGCAGTACTTC. J is TRBJ2-7 and V is TRBV9, with 10 bases identical to TRBD2. V lost 0 bases to trimming and J lost 4 bases; unmatched junction nucleotides: 4. CDR1 and CDR2 from the germline V gene are SGDLS and YYNGEE. This CDR3 contains 15 residues.

The rearrangement joins TRBV10-3 to TRBJ1-1; D might be TRBD1 (6 bases). Germline V lookup: CDR1 ENHRY, CDR2 SYGVKD. Trimming took off 6 bases at V and 6 bases at J, with 11 bases between the two ends. The CDR3 loop spans 12 amino acids. This CDR3 reads CAIRGGSSEAFF. The DNA of the CDR3 is TGTGCCATCAGGGGGGGCTCGTCTGAAGCTTTCTTT.

About this clonotype: Since no conserved phenylalanine or tryptophan closes the CDR3, a read error is the likely cause. The chain employs TRBV6-5 and TRBJ1-6, with TRBD1 as a possible D gene (5 bases). CDR3 length: 14 amino acids. Per the germline V gene, CDR1 is MNHEY and CDR2 is SVGAGI. V gave up 5 bases and J gave up 9 bases, with 14 bases separating them. The CDR3: CASSTRDGGSPLHL. The DNA of the CDR3 is TGTGCCAGCAGTACCCGGGACGGCGGTTCACCCCTCCACCTT.

In this sample, this clonotype turned up a few times. The chain combines TRBV5-6 with TRBJ2-4; no firm D call. The V end was cut by 1 base, the J end by 2 bases, with 7 bases between. This CDR3 is 14 amino acids long. The germline V gene has CDR1 SGHDT and CDR2 YYEEEE. In DNA, the CDR3 is TGTGCCAGCAGCTTGTTGGAAACCAAAAACATTCAGTACTTC. It yields the protein CASSLLETKNIQYF.

V and J are TRBV3-1 and TRBJ2-5; maybe TRBD2 (5 bases). The V gene lost 0 bases and the J gene lost 4 bases, with 18 bases spanning the gap. The length of the CDR3 is 17 residues. Germline V lookup: CDR1 LGHDT, CDR2 YNNKEL (reference sequence). The CDR3 here is CASSQDHVGIASETQYF. CDR3 bases: TGTGCCAGCAGCCAAGATCACGTCGGGATAGCATCAGAGACCCAGTACTTC.

At least ten counts were recorded for this clonotype. V usage is TRBV7-9 and J usage is TRBJ2-3, with 13 bases identical to TRBD2. There are 17 residues in the CDR3. Trimming took 3 bases from V and 0 from J; bases not matched to a gene: 3. Germline V gene data show CDR1 as SEHNR and CDR2 as FQNEAQ (reference sequence). CDR3: CASSFGLAGASTDTQYF. The CDR3 DNA reads TGTGCCAGCAGCTTCGGACTAGCGGGGGCTAGCACAGATACGCAGTATTTT.

The rearrangement links TRBV4-1 to TRBJ2-7; D gene uncertain. Trimming stripped 1 base from V and 0 bases from J, with 4 bases between. The CDR3 loop spans 13 amino acids. CDR1 is MGHRA and CDR2 is YSYEKL in the germline V gene. The CDR3 DNA reads as TGCGCCAGCAGCCAAGCGGTCTCCTACGAGCAGTACTTC. Its translation: CASSQAVSYEQYF.

This clonotype was detected only once. The gene calls are TRBV19 and TRBJ2-1; 14 nucleotides agree with TRBD2. This CDR3 is built from 16 residues. Trimming took 4 bases from V and 5 from J; bases not matched to a gene: 4. Per germline, CDR1 LNHDA and CDR2 SQIVND (reference sequence). Here the CDR3 DNA reads TGTGCCAGTAGTAAGGGACTAGCGGGAGCGGACAATGAGCAGTTCTTC. Translation gives CASSKGLAGADNEQFF.

This clonotype has ten or more counts. The chain combines TRBV12-3 or TRBV12-4 with TRBJ2-7, with D uncertain. The CDR3 has 12 amino acids. V lost 3 bases to trimming and J lost 3 bases, with 6 bases between them. In nucleotides, the CDR3 is TGTGCCAGCAGTTTCCGCAGCTACGAGCAGTACTTC. Its translation: CASSFRSYEQYF.